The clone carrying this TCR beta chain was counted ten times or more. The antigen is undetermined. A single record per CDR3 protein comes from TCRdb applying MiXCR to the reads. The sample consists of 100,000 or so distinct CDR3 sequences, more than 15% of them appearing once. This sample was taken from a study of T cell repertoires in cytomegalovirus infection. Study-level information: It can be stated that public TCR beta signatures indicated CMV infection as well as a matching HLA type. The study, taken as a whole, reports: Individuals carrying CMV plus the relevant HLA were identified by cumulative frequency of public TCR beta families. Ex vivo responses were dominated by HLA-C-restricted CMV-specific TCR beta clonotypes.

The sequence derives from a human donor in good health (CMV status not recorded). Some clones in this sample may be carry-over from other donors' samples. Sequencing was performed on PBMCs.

The CDR3 bases are TGTGCCAGCAGCTTAATGGGTTCTGGAAACACCATATATTTT. Amino acids: CASSLMGSGNTIYF. The V gene is TRBV11-2, the J gene TRBJ1-3; D gene uncertain. Looked up from germline, CDR1 is SGHAT and CDR2 is FQNNGV. Between the trimmed V and J ends, which lost 2 bases and 1 base, there was a span of 6 bases. The CDR3 is made up of 14 amino acids.